The 32 T cell receptor beta chains below were found in one sample sequenced in a study of cytomegalovirus exposure and HLA in healthy donors. The PCR used 60 Vbeta and 13 Jbeta primers. The protocol was immunoSEQ multiplex PCR, while the TCRdb copy is restricted to in-frame clones and leaves out a portion. Here the sample spans around 200,000 clones, over 60% being singletons. Sample: PBMCs. These receptors were obtained from a woman aged 45-59 years in good health and CMV-seronegative.

The chain links TRBV30 to TRBJ2-7; TRBD1 matches at 7 bases. V was pared by 5 bases and J by 6 bases, with 7 bases of the junction left unmatched. The V gene's germline CDR1 is GTSNPN and CDR2 SVGIG (reference sequence). There are 12 residues in the CDR3. CDR3 coding DNA: TGTGCCTGGGGCCCCGACAGGGCCGAGCAGTACTTC. Translating gives CAWGPDRAEQYF.

The table lists this clone with a count of one. The V and J genes are TRBV2 and TRBJ1-1; perhaps TRBD1 as D (5 bases). CDR3 length: 13 amino acids. The germline V gene encodes CDR1 SNHLY and CDR2 FYNNEI. V lost 7 bases and J lost 1, with 10 bases in between. The chain's CDR3 is CASITTGNTEAFF. The CDR3, as DNA: TGTGCCAGCATTACCACAGGGAACACTGAAGCTTTCTTT.

This clone was seen more than once but under ten times. The chain employs TRBV29-1 and TRBJ2-1, with a possible D match to TRBD2 (6 bases). Germline lookup yields CDR1 SQVTM and CDR2 ANQGSEA. Trimming took 0 bases from V and 0 from J, leaving 18 bases between them. The CDR3 consists of 18 residues. CDR3 sequence: CSVEDLPGRGGSYNEQFF. CDR3 nucleotides: TGCAGCGTTGAAGATCTTCCAGGGCGGGGCGGCTCCTACAATGAGCAGTTCTTC.

This chain connects TRBV11-2 to TRBJ2-3, with 11 positions matching TRBD2. Per the germline V gene, CDR1 is SGHAT and CDR2 is FQNNGV. The CDR3 consists of 14 residues. V lost 4 bases, J lost 7 bases, and 4 bases stayed unmatched. The DNA of the CDR3 is TGTGCCAGCAGCTCGCTAGCGGGGGGATATACGCAGTATTTT. Its translation: CASSSLAGGYTQYF.

V gene TRBV19 combines with J gene TRBJ2-1, with 7 nucleotides matching TRBD2. After removal of 5 bases from V and 0 bases from J, the junction contained 13 bases not matched to a gene. The length of the CDR3 is 18 residues. Germline V lookup: CDR1 LNHDA, CDR2 SQIVND (reference sequence). The CDR3 is CASSFLAGGPSSYNEQFF. For the CDR3, the DNA is TGTGCCAGTAGTTTTTTAGCGGGCGGGCCCTCCTCCTACAATGAGCAGTTCTTC.

This clone was observed a handful of times. This chain connects TRBV4-2 to TRBJ2-7; the D gene is possibly TRBD2 (8 bases). V lost 4 bases and J 6 bases, leaving 19 bases between the germline ends. Germline V lookup: CDR1 LGHNA, CDR2 YNFKEQ. CDR3 size: 15 residues. This CDR3 is CASSPGGTSRSEQYF. The CDR3 DNA follows: TGTGCCAGCAGCCCAGGGGGGACTAGTCGGTCCGAGCAGTACTTC.

In regard to this clone: One end of the junction varies from germline; a read error may be responsible. The gene calls are TRBV28 and TRBJ2-4; a possible D gene is TRBD1 (7 bases). Looked up from germline, CDR1 is MDHEN and CDR2 is SYDVKM. The CDR3 length is 12 residues. This chain's CDR3 is CATRDGRGTGDF. The CDR3 DNA follows: TGTGCCACCCGCGACGGCAGGGGGACGGGGGACTTC.

As to this clone: In the same sample, other DNA sequences code for this CDR3. The chain uses TRBV7-2 and TRBJ2-3; 9 bases line up with TRBD2. This CDR3 has 16 amino acids. J was trimmed by 3 bases and V by 4 bases; bases with no gene match: 8. Germline loops: CDR1 SGHTA, CDR2 FQGNSA. CDR3 loop: CASSSTSGLGTDTQYF. The CDR3 coding sequence is TGTGCCAGCAGCTCCACTAGCGGGTTGGGAACAGATACGCAGTATTTT.

The rearrangement uses TRBV4-3 and TRBJ2-2, with TRBD1 matching 10 bases. The junction had 11 bases not matched to a gene; V was cut back by 3 bases and J by 4 bases. From germline, CDR1 is LGHNA and CDR2 YSLEER. CDR3 length: 18 residues. The CDR3 loop is CASSQGTGTGVGTGELFF. The CDR3 DNA sequence: TGCGCCAGCAGCCAGGGTACCGGGACAGGGGTCGGCACCGGGGAGCTGTTTTTT.

V is TRBV4-3 and J is TRBJ1-1; no firm D call. This CDR3 contains 13 residues. Germline CDR1 LGHNA, CDR2 YSLEER. V lost 2 bases to trimming and J lost 8 bases, with 12 bases between them. The CDR3, as DNA: TGCGCCAGCAGCCAATATGGGAGTCAAGAAGCTTTCTTT. It yields the protein CASSQYGSQEAFF.

The genes are TRBV5-1 and TRBJ1-3, with a weak D call TRBD1 (5 bases). The V end lost 0 bases, the J end lost 0 bases, and 16 bases lay between the germline ends. CDR1 and CDR2 (germline): SGHRS, YFSETQ. The CDR3 runs 18 residues. CDR3 loop: CASSLAVGGIISGNTIYF. The CDR3 DNA is TGCGCCAGCAGCTTGGCCGTCGGGGGGATCATCTCTGGAAACACCATATATTTT.

The chain is built from TRBV19 and TRBJ1-2; D is unclear. V lost 3 bases, J lost 4 bases, and 12 bases lay in between. The germline V gene encodes CDR1 LNHDA and CDR2 SQIVND (reference sequence). The CDR3 covers 14 residues. The CDR3 DNA reads TGTGCCAGTAGTATCGGGGAGTCGGGCTATGGCTACACCTTC. This codes for CASSIGESGYGYTF.

The chain combines TRBV10-3 with TRBJ1-6; 9 bases are a match to TRBD1. The CDR3 sequence is 14 residues long. J gave up 6 bases and V 6 bases, and 3 bases lay outside the gene matches. Germline V gene sequence: CDR1 ENHRY, CDR2 SYGVKD. CDR3 in DNA: TGTGCCATCAGACAGGGACAGGGTAATTCACCCCTCCACTTT. Translated, it gives CAIRQGQGNSPLHF.

The chain employs TRBV28 and TRBJ1-4, with D possibly TRBD1 on 6 matching bases. This CDR3 has 15 residues. From germline, CDR1 is MDHEN and CDR2 SYDVKM. Trimming shortened V by 5 bases and J by 6 bases, and 16 bases separated the two germline ends. In DNA, the CDR3 is TGTGCCAGCAGTCGAGACTTGGACAGACATGAAAAACTGTTTTTT. The encoded protein is CASSRDLDRHEKLFF.

The chain recombines TRBV10-1 with TRBJ2-2, with no clear D. Germline V gives CDR1 WNHNN, CDR2 SYGVQD (reference sequence). The V gene lost 4 bases and the J gene lost 3 bases, with 18 bases spanning the gap. The CDR3 is 17 amino acids. The DNA for the CDR3 is TGCGCCAGCAGTGGACGGCTGCCCGGAGAGGACACCGGGGAGCTGTTTTTT. Translation: CASSGRLPGEDTGELFF.

The gene calls are TRBV19 and TRBJ2-1, with TRBD1 as a possible D gene (5 bases). Germline V CDR1 and CDR2: LNHDA, SQIVND (reference sequence). The CDR3 has 16 residues. Trimming took off 3 bases at V and 0 bases at J, with 12 bases between the two ends. The chain's CDR3 is CASSIGRASSYNEQFF. CDR3 sequence (DNA): TGTGCCAGTAGTATCGGCAGGGCTAGCTCCTACAATGAGCAGTTCTTC.

The chain carries TRBV6-6 and TRBJ1-2; 8 bases fit TRBD1. After removal of 4 bases from V and 7 bases from J, the junction contained 11 bases not matched to a gene. The CDR3 runs 15 residues. Germline V lookup: CDR1 MNHNY, CDR2 SVGAGI (reference sequence). CDR3 sequence reads: CASSFASGTGRGYTF. CDR3 nucleotide sequence: TGTGCCAGCAGTTTCGCCTCCGGGACAGGACGTGGCTACACCTTC.

This chain connects TRBV19 to TRBJ2-2, with D maybe TRBD1 (6 bases). Germline V lookup: CDR1 LNHDA, CDR2 SQIVND (reference sequence). V gave up 4 bases and J gave up 1 base, with 16 bases separating them. This CDR3 is built from 17 residues. The chain's CDR3 is CASSTHKQGLNTGELFF. The DNA of the CDR3 is TGTGCCAGTAGTACTCACAAACAGGGATTGAACACCGGGGAGCTGTTTTTT.

The chain links TRBV2 to TRBJ1-1, with D perhaps matching TRBD1 (6 bases). Germline assignment: CDR1 SNHLY and CDR2 FYNNEI. The CDR3 extends over 15 amino acids. Between the trimmed V and J ends, which lost 2 bases and 2 bases, there was a span of 12 bases. The CDR3 sequence: CASSENGTPNTEAFF. CDR3 bases: TGTGCCAGCAGTGAAAATGGGACACCTAACACTGAAGCTTTCTTT.

CDR3 sequence: CASSFGRGTDTQYF. DNA of the CDR3: TGTGCCAGCAGCTTTGGCAGAGGGACAGATACGCAGTATTTT. The rearrangement links TRBV7-2 to TRBJ2-3, with D perhaps TRBD2 (5 bases). The CDR3 loop spans 14 amino acids. V was shortened by 3 bases and J by 3 bases, with 10 bases between the two germline ends. Germline CDR1 and CDR2: SGHTA and FQGNSA.

The gene calls are TRBV11-2 and TRBJ2-7; a possible D gene is TRBD1 (5 bases). The CDR3 is 16 residues long. V was shortened by 1 base and J by 2 bases, with 15 bases between the two germline ends. The germline gives CDR1 SGHAT, CDR2 FQNNGV. The CDR3 sequence: CASSLGIGEFPYEQYF. The CDR3, as DNA: TGTGCCAGCAGCTTAGGTATAGGGGAATTCCCCTACGAGCAGTACTTC.

J is TRBJ2-3 and V is TRBV25-1; TRBD2 matches at 10 bases. V shed 9 bases and J 3 bases; nucleotides not matched to a gene: 3. The CDR3 sequence is 13 residues long. The germline CDR1 and CDR2 sequences are MGHDK and SYGVNS. The CDR3 nucleotides read TGTGCCAGTTCGACTAGCGGGACAGATACGCAGTATTTT. Its protein product is CASSTSGTDTQYF.

The V and J genes are TRBV4-3 and TRBJ1-1; tentative D call: TRBD1 (6 bases). This CDR3 region has 16 residues. The germline gives CDR1 LGHNA, CDR2 YSLEER. V lost 0 bases and J 1 base, leaving 12 bases between the germline ends. The CDR3 sequence: CASSQDLQGKNTEAFF. CDR3 bases: TGCGCCAGCAGCCAAGATCTTCAGGGGAAGAACACTGAAGCTTTCTTT.

The chain links TRBV6-6 to TRBJ1-3; TRBD1 might be the D (6 bases). This CDR3 has 15 residues. V was shortened by 5 bases and J by 1 base, with 12 bases between the two germline ends. Germline CDR1 is MNHNY and CDR2 is SVGAGI (reference sequence). CDR3: CASSPRDNSGNTIYF. The CDR3 DNA reads as TGTGCCAGCAGTCCCAGGGACAATTCTGGAAACACCATATATTTT.

V and J are TRBV6-5 and TRBJ2-1; the D gene is possibly TRBD1 (6 bases). The length of the CDR3 is 14 residues. CDR1 and CDR2 (germline): MNHEY, SVGAGI. The V gene lost 4 bases and the J gene lost 5 bases, with 12 bases spanning the gap. CDR3: CASSSWTDHNEQFF. The CDR3 DNA follows: TGTGCCAGCAGTTCTTGGACAGATCACAATGAGCAGTTCTTC.

This sequence joins TRBV5-4 and TRBJ1-5, with 9 bases matching TRBD1. J gave up 5 bases and V 5 bases, and 8 bases lay outside the gene matches. The V gene's germline CDR1 is SGHNT and CDR2 YYREEE (reference sequence). This CDR3 has 15 amino acids. CDR3 sequence reads: CASSKPGQGDQPQHF. CDR3 in DNA: TGTGCCAGCAGTAAACCGGGACAGGGTGATCAGCCCCAGCATTTT.

The chain links TRBV28 to TRBJ2-5; D is possibly TRBD1 (6 bases). V was cut by 5 bases and J by 3 bases, with 25 bases left in between. The length of the CDR3 is 18 residues. From germline, CDR1 is MDHEN and CDR2 SYDVKM. The CDR3: CASSKSRGSKGKEETQYF. CDR3 nucleotides: TGTGCCAGCAGTAAATCCAGGGGAAGTAAGGGCAAAGAAGAGACCCAGTACTTC.

The rearrangement joins TRBV19 to TRBJ2-3, with 14 nucleotides matching TRBD2. CDR1 and CDR2 (germline): LNHDA, SQIVND (reference sequence). The J segment lost 4 bases and the V segment lost 5 bases, leaving 8 bases of the junction unmatched. This CDR3 comprises 17 residues. CDR3 DNA sequence: TGTGCCAGTAGTGGCAGACTAGCGGGAGGGCCAGCAGATACGCAGTATTTT. Translated: CASSGRLAGGPADTQYF.

This clone was counted once. The chain employs TRBV5-1 and TRBJ2-1; 9 nucleotides match TRBD2. Germline V gene lookup returns CDR1 SGHRS and CDR2 YFSETQ. Trimming cost V 5 bases and J 0 bases; bases outside gene matches: 3. There are 15 residues in the CDR3. In nucleotides, the CDR3 is TGCGCCAGCAGGCTTAGCGGGAGCTCCTACAATGAGCAGTTCTTC. Its protein is CASRLSGSSYNEQFF.

The rearrangement uses TRBV18 and TRBJ2-5, with TRBD1 as a possible D gene (5 bases). Deletions cut 1 base from V and 0 bases from J, with 12 bases between. Germline V gene lookup returns CDR1 KGHSH and CDR2 LQKENI. This CDR3 has 16 amino acids. The CDR3 reads CASSPRSGLYQETQYF. The CDR3 DNA sequence: TGTGCCAGCTCACCACGATCAGGGTTGTACCAAGAGACCCAGTACTTC.

The chain combines TRBV30 with TRBJ1-1, with D unclear. The germline V gene has CDR1 GTSNPN and CDR2 SVGIG (reference sequence). The V end lost 4 bases, the J end lost 2 bases, and 14 bases lay between the germline ends. The CDR3 loop spans 14 amino acids. CDR3 loop: CAWTAPNPNTEAFF. CDR3 nucleotide sequence: TGTGCCTGGACCGCCCCTAACCCTAACACTGAAGCTTTCTTT.

J is TRBJ1-1 and V is TRBV6-5; 10 nucleotides agree with TRBD1. The CDR3 has 14 amino acids. Losses at the gene ends were 5 bases for V and 8 bases for J; bases not matched to a gene: 8. The germline CDR1 and CDR2 sequences are MNHEY and SVGAGI. As DNA, the CDR3 is TGTGCCAGCAGTAATACCGGGACAGGGGTCGAAGCTTTCTTT. Translating it yields CASSNTGTGVEAFF.